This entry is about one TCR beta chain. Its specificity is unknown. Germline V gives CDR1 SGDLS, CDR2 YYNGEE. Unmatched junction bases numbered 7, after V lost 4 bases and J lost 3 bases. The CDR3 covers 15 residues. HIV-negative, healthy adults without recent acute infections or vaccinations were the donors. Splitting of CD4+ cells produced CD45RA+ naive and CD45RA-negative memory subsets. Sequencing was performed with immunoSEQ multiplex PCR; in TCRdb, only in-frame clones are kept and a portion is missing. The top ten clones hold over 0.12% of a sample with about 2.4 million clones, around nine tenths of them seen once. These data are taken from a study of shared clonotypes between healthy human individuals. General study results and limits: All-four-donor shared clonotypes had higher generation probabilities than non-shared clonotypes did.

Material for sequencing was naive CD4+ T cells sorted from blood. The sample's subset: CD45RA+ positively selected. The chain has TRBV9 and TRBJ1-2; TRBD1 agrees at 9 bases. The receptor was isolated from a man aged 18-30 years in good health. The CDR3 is CASSLGTGNYYGYTF. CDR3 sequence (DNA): TGTGCCAGCAGCTTAGGGACAGGGAATTACTATGGCTACACCTTC.